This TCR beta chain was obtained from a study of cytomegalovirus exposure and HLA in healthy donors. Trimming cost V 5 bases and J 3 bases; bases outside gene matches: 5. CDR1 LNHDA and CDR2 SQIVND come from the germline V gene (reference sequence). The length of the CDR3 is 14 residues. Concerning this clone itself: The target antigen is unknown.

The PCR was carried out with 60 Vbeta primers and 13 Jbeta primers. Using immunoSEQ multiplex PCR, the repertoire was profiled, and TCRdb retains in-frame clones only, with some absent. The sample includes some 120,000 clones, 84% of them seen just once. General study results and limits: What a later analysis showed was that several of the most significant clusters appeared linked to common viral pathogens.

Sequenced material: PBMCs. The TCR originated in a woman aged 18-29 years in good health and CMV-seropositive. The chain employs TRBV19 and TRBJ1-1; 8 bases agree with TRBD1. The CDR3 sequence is CASSPTGVDTEAFF. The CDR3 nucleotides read TGTGCCAGTAGTCCGACAGGGGTGGACACTGAAGCTTTCTTT.